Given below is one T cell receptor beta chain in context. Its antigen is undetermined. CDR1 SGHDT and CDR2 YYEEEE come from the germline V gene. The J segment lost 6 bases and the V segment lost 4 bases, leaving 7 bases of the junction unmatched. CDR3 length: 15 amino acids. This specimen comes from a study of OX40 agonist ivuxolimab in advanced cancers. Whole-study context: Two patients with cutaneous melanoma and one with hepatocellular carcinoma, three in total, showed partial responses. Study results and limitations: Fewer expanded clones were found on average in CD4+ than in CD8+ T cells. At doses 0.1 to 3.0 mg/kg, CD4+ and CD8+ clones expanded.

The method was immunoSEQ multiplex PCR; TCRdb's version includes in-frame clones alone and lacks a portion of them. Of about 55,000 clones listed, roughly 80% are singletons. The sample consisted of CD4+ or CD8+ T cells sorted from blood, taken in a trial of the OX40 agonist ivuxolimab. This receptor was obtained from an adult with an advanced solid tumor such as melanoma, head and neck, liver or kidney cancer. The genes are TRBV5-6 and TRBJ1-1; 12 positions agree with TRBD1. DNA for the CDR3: TGTGCCAGCAGCGGGGACAGGGGGCAAAGGGCTGAAGCTTTCTTT. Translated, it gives CASSGDRGQRAEAFF.